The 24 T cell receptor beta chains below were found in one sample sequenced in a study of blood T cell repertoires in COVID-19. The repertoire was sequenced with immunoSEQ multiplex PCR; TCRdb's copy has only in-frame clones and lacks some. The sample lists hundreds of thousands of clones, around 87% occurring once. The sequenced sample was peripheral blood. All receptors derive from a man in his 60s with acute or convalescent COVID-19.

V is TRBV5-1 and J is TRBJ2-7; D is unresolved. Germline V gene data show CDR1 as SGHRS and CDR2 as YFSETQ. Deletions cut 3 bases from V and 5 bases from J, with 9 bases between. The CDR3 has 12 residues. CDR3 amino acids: CASSSDRDEQYF. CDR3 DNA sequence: TGCGCCAGCAGCTCTGACCGGGACGAGCAGTACTTC.

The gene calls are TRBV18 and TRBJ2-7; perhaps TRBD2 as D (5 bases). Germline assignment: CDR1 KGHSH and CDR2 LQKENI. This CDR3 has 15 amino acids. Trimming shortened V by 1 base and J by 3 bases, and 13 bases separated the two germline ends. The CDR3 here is CASSPRTSAGYEQYF. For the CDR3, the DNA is TGTGCCAGCTCACCACGGACTTCAGCAGGCTACGAGCAGTACTTC.

CDR3 sequence reads: CASSEGAEWDTEAFF. For the CDR3, the DNA is TGTGCCAGCAGCGAGGGGGCGGAATGGGACACTGAAGCTTTCTTT. V usage is TRBV14 and J usage is TRBJ1-1; 7 nucleotides agree with TRBD1. Losses at the gene ends were 5 bases for V and 3 bases for J; bases not matched to a gene: 9. Germline V gives CDR1 SGHDN, CDR2 FVKESK. The CDR3 has 15 residues.

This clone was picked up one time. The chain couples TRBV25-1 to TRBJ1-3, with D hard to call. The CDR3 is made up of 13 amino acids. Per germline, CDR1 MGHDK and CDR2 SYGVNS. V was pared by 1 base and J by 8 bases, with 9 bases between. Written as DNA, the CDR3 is TGTGCCAGCAGTGAATCTGCGGCGGACACCATATATTTT. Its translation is CASSESAADTIYF.

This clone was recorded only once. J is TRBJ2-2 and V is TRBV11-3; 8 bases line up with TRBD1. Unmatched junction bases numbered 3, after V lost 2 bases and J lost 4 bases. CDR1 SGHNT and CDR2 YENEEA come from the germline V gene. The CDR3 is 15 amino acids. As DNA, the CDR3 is TGTGCCAGCAGCTTACGGACAGGGCCCACCGGGGAGCTGTTTTTT. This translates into CASSLRTGPTGELFF.

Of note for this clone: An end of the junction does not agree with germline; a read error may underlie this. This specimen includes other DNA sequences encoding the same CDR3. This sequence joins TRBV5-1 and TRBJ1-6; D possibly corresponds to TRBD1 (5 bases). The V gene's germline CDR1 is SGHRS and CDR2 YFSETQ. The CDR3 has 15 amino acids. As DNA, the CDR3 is TGCGCTAGCAGATATGTTGGGCGGGGCAATTCACCCCTCCACTTT. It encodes CASRYVGRGNSPLHF.

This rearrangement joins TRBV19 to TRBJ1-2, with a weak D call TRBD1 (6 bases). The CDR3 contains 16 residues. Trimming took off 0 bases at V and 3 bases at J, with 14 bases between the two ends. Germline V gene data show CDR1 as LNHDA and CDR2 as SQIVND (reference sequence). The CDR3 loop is CASSIDRKGGYYGYTF. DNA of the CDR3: TGTGCCAGTAGTATAGATCGGAAAGGGGGATACTATGGCTACACCTTC.

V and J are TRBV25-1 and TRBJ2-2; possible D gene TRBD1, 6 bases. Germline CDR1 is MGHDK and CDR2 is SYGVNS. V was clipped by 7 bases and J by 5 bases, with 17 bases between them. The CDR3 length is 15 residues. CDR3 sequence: CASTHRTAATGELFF. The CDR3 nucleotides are TGTGCCAGCACCCATCGGACAGCCGCGACCGGGGAGCTGTTTTTT.

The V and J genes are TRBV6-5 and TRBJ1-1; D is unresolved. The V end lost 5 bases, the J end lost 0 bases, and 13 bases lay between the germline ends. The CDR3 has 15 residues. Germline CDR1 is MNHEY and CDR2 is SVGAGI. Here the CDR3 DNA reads TGTGCCAGCAGTCCCGTTAGAGTGATGAACACTGAAGCTTTCTTT. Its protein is CASSPVRVMNTEAFF.

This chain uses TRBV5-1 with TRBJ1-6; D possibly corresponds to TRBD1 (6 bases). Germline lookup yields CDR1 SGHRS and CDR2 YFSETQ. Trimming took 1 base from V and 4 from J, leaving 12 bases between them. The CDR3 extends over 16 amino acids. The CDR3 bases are TGCGCCAGCAGCTTGTATGAGGGGGGGTATAATTCACCCCTCCACTTT. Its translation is CASSLYEGGYNSPLHF.

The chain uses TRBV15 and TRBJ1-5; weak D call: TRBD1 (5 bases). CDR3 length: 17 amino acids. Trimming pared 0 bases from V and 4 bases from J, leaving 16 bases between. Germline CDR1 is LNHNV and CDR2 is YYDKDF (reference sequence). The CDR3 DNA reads TGTGCCACCAGCAGAGATGGCCGGGACTACCCTAATCAGCCCCAGCATTTT. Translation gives CATSRDGRDYPNQPQHF.

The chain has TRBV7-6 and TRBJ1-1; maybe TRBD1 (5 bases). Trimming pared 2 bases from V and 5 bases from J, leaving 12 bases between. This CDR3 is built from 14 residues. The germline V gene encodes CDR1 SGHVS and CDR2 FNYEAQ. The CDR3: CASSLNSGGTEAFF. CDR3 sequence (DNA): TGTGCCAGCAGCTTAAACAGCGGGGGAACTGAAGCTTTCTTT. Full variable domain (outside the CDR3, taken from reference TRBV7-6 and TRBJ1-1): GAGVSQSPRYKVTKRGQDVALRCDPISGHVSLYWYRQALGQGPEFLTYFNYEAQQDKSGLPNDRFSAERPEGSISTLTIQRTEQRDSAMYRCASSLNSGGTEAFFGQGTRLTVV.

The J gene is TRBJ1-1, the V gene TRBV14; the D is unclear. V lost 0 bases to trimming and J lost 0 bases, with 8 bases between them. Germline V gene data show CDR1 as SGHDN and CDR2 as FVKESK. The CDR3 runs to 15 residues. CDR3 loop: CASSQERVMNTEAFF. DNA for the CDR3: TGTGCCAGCAGCCAAGAGCGGGTAATGAACACTGAAGCTTTCTTT.

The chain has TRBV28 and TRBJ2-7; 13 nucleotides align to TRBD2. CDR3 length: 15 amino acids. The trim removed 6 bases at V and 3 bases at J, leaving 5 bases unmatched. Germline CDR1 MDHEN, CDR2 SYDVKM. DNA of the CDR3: TGTGCCAGCAGCCATACTAGCGGGGGGGACTACGAGCAGTACTTC. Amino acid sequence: CASSHTSGGDYEQYF. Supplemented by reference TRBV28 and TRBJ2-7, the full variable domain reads DVKVTQSSRYLVKRTGEKVFLECVQDMDHENMFWYRQDPGLGLRLIYFSYDVKMKEKGDIPEGYSVSREKKERFSLILESASTNQTSMYLCASSHTSGGDYEQYFGPGTRLTVT.

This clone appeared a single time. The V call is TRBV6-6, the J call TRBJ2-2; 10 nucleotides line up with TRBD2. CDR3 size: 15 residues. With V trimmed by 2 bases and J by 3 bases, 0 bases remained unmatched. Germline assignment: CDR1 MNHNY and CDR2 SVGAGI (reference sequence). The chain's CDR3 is CASSYSGGDTGELFF. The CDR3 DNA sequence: TGTGCCAGCAGTTACAGCGGGGGGGACACCGGGGAGCTGTTTTTT.

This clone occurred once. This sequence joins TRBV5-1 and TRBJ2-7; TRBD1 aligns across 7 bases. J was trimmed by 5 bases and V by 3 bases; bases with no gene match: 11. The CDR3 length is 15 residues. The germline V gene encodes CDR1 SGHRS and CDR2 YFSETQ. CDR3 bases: TGCGCCAGCAGCTCGAGACAGGGTTTTGTGAACGAGCAGTACTTC. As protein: CASSSRQGFVNEQYF. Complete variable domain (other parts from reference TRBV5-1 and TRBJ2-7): KAGVTQTPRYLIKTRGQQVTLSCSPISGHRSVSWYQQTPGQGLQFLFEYFSETQRNKGNFPGRFSGRQFSNSRSEMNVSTLELGDSALYLCASSSRQGFVNEQYFGPGTRLTVT.

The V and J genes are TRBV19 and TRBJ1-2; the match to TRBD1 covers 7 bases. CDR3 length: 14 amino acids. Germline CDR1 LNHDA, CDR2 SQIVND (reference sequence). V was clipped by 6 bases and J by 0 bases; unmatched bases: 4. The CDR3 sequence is CASSRQGPNYGYTF. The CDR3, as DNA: TGTGCCAGTAGCCGACAGGGCCCTAACTATGGCTACACCTTC. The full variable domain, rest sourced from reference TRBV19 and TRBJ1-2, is DGGITQSPKYLFRKEGQNVTLSCEQNLNHDAMYWYRQDPGQGLRLIYYSQIVNDFQKGDIAEGYSVSREKKESFPLTVTSAQKNPTAFYLCASSRQGPNYGYTFGSGTRLTVV.

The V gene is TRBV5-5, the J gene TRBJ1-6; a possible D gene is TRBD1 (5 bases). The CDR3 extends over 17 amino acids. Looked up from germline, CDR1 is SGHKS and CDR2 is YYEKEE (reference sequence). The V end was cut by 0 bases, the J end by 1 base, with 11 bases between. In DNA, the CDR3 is TGTGCCAGCAGCTTGGAAGGCGGGGGGTCCTATAATTCACCCCTCCACTTT. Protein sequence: CASSLEGGGSYNSPLHF.

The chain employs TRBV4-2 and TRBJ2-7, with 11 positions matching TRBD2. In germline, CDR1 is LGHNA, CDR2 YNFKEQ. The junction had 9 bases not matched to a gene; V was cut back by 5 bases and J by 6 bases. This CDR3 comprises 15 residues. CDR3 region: CASSEIAGGPPEQYF. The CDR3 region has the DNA TGTGCCAGCAGCGAAATAGCGGGGGGGCCCCCCGAGCAGTACTTC.

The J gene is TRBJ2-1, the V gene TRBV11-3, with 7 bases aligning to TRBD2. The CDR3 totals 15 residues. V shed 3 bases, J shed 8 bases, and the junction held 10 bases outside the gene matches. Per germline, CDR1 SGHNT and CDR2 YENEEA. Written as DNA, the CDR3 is TGTGCCAGCAGCTTCCGAGGCAGCGGGAAGGATGAGCAGTTCTTC. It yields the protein CASSFRGSGKDEQFF.

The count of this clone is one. The CDR3 region is CASSPDGRGQPATNEKLFF. Written as DNA, the CDR3 is TGTGCCAGCAGCCCCGACGGCAGGGGACAACCTGCAACTAATGAAAAACTGTTTTTT. The V gene is TRBV7-6, the J gene TRBJ1-4, with D maybe TRBD1 (6 bases). The V and J ends lost 5 bases and 0 bases respectively, with 22 bases between them. This CDR3 contains 19 residues. In germline, CDR1 is SGHVS, CDR2 FNYEAQ.

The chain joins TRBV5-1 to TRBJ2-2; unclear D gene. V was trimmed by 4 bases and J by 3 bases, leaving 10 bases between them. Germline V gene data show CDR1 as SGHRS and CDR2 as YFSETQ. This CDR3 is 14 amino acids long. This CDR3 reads CASSPNGDTGELFF. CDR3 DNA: TGCGCCAGCAGCCCTAACGGTGACACCGGGGAGCTGTTTTTT.

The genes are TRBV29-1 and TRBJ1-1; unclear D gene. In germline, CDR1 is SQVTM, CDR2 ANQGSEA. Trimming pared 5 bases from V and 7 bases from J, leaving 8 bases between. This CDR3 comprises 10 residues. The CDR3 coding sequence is TGCAGCGTTACCGGGATTGAAGCTTTCTTT. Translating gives CSVTGIEAFF.

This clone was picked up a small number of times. CDR3 in DNA: TGCAGCGTTTTCGGGGGGCTGAACACTGAAGCTTTCTTT. Protein sequence: CSVFGGLNTEAFF. The J gene is TRBJ1-1, the V gene TRBV29-1; maybe TRBD1 (6 bases). CDR3 length: 13 amino acids. In germline, CDR1 is SQVTM, CDR2 ANQGSEA. Between the trimmed V and J ends, which lost 5 bases and 0 bases, there was a span of 10 bases.